This TCR beta chain was found in a study of cytomegalovirus exposure and HLA in healthy donors. 60 Vbeta and 13 Jbeta primers were used in PCR. Produced via immunoSEQ multiplex PCR; TCRdb's table is partial and in-frame only. The table records under 200,000 clones, approximately 82% of them present only once. CDR3 length: 14 residues. CDR1 and CDR2 from the germline V gene are SGHRS and YFSETQ. The V gene end was trimmed by 3 bases and the J gene end by 9 bases; junction bases not matched to a gene: 8. This TCR came from a middle-aged woman in good health and CMV-seropositive. This rearrangement joins TRBV5-1 to TRBJ2-1; the match to TRBD1 covers 8 bases. Sequencing used PBMCs. The CDR3 spells CASSSALTGGEQFF. CDR3 bases: TGCGCCAGCAGCTCCGCCCTCACAGGGGGTGAGCAGTTCTTC.